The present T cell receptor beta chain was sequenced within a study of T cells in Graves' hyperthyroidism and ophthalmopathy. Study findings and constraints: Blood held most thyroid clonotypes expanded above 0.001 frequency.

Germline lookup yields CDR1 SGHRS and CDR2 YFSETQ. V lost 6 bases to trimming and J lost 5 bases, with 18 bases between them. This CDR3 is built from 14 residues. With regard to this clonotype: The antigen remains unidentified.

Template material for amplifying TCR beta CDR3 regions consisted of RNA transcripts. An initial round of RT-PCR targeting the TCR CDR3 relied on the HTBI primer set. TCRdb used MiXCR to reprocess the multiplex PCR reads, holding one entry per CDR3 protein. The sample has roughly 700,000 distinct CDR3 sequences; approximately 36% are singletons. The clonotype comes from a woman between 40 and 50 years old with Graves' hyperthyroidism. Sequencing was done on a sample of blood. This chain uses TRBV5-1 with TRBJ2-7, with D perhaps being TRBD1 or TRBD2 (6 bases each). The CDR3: CASTPLPGANEQYF. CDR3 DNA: TGCGCCAGCACCCCTCTCCCGGGGGCGAACGAGCAGTACTTC.